This T cell receptor beta chain was sequenced during a study of blood T cells in healthy people across ages. General study results and limits: The authors considered diversity estimates from one million T cells to be underestimates.

This clonotype came up a few times. Its antigen is still unknown. Each sample gave at least 7 million isolated PBMCs. Primers used in a second PCR of about 7 to 12 cycles were a sample-barcoded 5' primer and a J-beta primer mix. TCRdb analysed the 5' RACE reads with MiXCR anew, one entry per CDR3 protein. The sample yields around 1,000,000 distinct CDR3 sequences, about 23% seen once. CDR3 length: 14 amino acids. The V gene's germline CDR1 is DFQATT and CDR2 SNEGSKA (reference sequence). These same records also appear under a second study, on T cells of mothers and their children. That work adds: Compared with unrelated pairs, related mother-child pairs had slightly higher, non-significant overlap.

The chain links TRBV20-1 to TRBJ2-1; 9 bases agree with TRBD1. The assigned J gene may be wrong: the sequence end matches TRBJ2-7 better. Sequencing was done on a sample of blood. This TCR came from a girl under 10 years old in good health. The CDR3 region has the DNA TGCAGTGCTCTGGGACAGGGTAAATTCTACGAGCAGTACTTC. Amino acids: CSALGQGKFYEQYF.